The 8 T cell receptor beta chains below all came from one sample that was sequenced in a study. TCRdb reanalysed the RT-PCR reads using MiXCR and keeps one entry per CDR3 protein. Here the sample spans almost 700,000 distinct CDR3 sequences, 13% to 15% being singletons. Sequencing was carried out using memory CD4+ T cells from blood. The origin of the receptors is a female donor in good health, serving as a healthy control.

The chain links TRBV28 to TRBJ2-7; 8 nucleotides align to TRBD1. From germline, CDR1 is MDHEN and CDR2 SYDVKM. Trimming cost V 5 bases and J 3 bases; bases outside gene matches: 9. CDR3 size: 15 residues. The CDR3 protein is CASSLPTGTGYEQYF. The CDR3 DNA reads TGTGCCAGCAGTCTGCCCACCGGGACAGGCTACGAGCAGTACTTC.

This clonotype was detected ten times or more. CDR3 DNA sequence: TGCGCCAGCAGCTTATACGGGACTAGCGGGAACAATGAGCAGTTCTTC. This codes for CASSLYGTSGNNEQFF. The chain carries TRBV5-1 and TRBJ2-1, with 13 bases lining up with TRBD2. Germline trimming cut 2 bases from V and 5 bases from J; bases unmatched to any gene: 4. Germline V gene lookup returns CDR1 SGHRS and CDR2 YFSETQ. This CDR3 is built from 16 residues.

The CDR3 DNA reads as TGTGCCAGCAGCCCCGTGACAGGTTTCGAGACCCAGTACTTC. Translated: CASSPVTGFETQYF. V is TRBV27 and J is TRBJ2-5; a weak D match, TRBD1 (6 bases). V dropped 6 bases and J dropped 5 bases, with 16 bases sitting between them. CDR3 size: 14 residues. The germline CDR1 and CDR2 sequences are MNHEY and SMNVEV (reference sequence).

This chain links TRBV12-3 or TRBV12-4 with TRBJ1-5; a possible D gene is TRBD1 (5 bases). Trimming pared 7 bases from V and 5 bases from J, leaving 15 bases between. This CDR3 region has 14 residues. For the CDR3, the DNA is TGTGCCAGCACCCGGACAAGGGCCGATCAGCCCCAGCATTTT. Its protein product is CASTRTRADQPQHF.

This clonotype occurred many times. Germline is not matched at one junction end, which may reflect a read error. The chain employs TRBV7-7 and TRBJ2-1; D uncertain. This CDR3 spans 14 amino acids. In germline, CDR1 is SSHAT, CDR2 FNYEAQ (reference sequence). The DNA of the CDR3 is TGTGCTAGCAGCTTAAGGATTAGTTATAATGAGCAGTTCTTC. This gives the protein CASSLRISYNEQFF. The full variable domain, completed using reference TRBV7-7 and TRBJ2-1, is GAGVSQSPRYKVTKRGQDVTLRCDPISSHATLYWYQQALGQGPEFLTYFNYEAQPDKSGLPSDRFSAERPEGSISTLTIQRTEQRDSAMYRCASSLRISYNEQFFGPGTRLTVL.

This clonotype occurred a few times. The chain is built from TRBV20-1 and TRBJ2-2; perhaps TRBD2 as D (6 bases). CDR3 size: 14 residues. The V gene lost 6 bases and the J gene lost 0 bases, with 11 bases spanning the gap. Germline CDR1 is DFQATT and CDR2 is SNEGSKA (reference sequence). The CDR3 DNA reads as TGCAGTGCCCGCCGGGACTCGAACACCGGGGAGCTGTTTTTT. Translating gives CSARRDSNTGELFF.

The table lists this clonotype with a few counts. The chain uses TRBV20-1 and TRBJ1-1, with 7 nucleotides matching TRBD1. This CDR3 comprises 15 residues. Losses at the gene ends were 0 bases for V and 5 bases for J; bases not matched to a gene: 9. Germline CDR1 is DFQATT and CDR2 is SNEGSKA (reference sequence). DNA of the CDR3: TGCAGTGCTAGAGAAAATCCAGGGGGATTTACTGAAGCTTTCTTT. Amino acid sequence: CSARENPGGFTEAFF.

Ten or more counts support this clonotype. The chain couples TRBV7-2 to TRBJ2-7, with 10 positions matching TRBD2. The germline V gene encodes CDR1 SGHTA and CDR2 FQGNSA. This CDR3 has 16 residues. The V segment lost 5 bases and the J segment 2 bases; nucleotides outside the gene matches: 9. The CDR3, as DNA: TGTGCCAGCAGCCCTACTCCTCTAGCGGGAGCCTACGAGCAGTACTTC. It translates to CASSPTPLAGAYEQYF.